Below, 32 T cell receptor beta chains from the same sample are listed, as sequenced in a study of cytomegalovirus exposure and HLA in healthy donors. PCR used 60 Vbeta primers and 13 Jbeta primers. Sequencing used immunoSEQ multiplex PCR; TCRdb keeps in-frame clones, though not all of them. Of roughly 180,000 clones detected, more than 80% appear once; the ten largest clones hold under 5%. Sequencing was carried out using PBMCs. These receptors all come from a man aged 18 to 30 in good health and CMV-seronegative.

The chain has TRBV2 and TRBJ2-5, with D possibly being TRBD2 (5 bases). The better agreement between TRBJ2-7 and the DNA end casts doubt on the J call. Germline V gene data show CDR1 as SNHLY and CDR2 as FYNNEI. This CDR3 spans 13 amino acids. The CDR3 reads CATREGKTVEQYF. CDR3 coding DNA: TGTGCCACCCGGGAAGGGAAAACGGTCGAGCAGTACTTC.

The chain is built from TRBV28 and TRBJ2-1; perhaps TRBD1 as D (6 bases). This CDR3 spans 12 amino acids. V shed 9 bases and J shed 6 bases, with 12 bases lying between them. CDR1 is MDHEN, CDR2 SYDVKM, per germline. The CDR3 loop reads CASKDSLNEQFF. As DNA, the CDR3 is TGTGCCAGTAAGGACAGCCTCAATGAGCAGTTCTTC.

The genes are TRBV15 and TRBJ2-1, with TRBD1 identical over 8 bases. The CDR3 runs 16 residues. Germline CDR1 is LNHNV and CDR2 is YYDKDF (reference sequence). V shed 0 bases, J shed 6 bases, and the junction held 7 bases outside the gene matches. CDR3 region: CATSRERWTGTNEQFF. The CDR3, as DNA: TGTGCCACCAGCAGAGAAAGATGGACAGGGACCAATGAGCAGTTCTTC.

A single count supports this clone. This chain connects TRBV6-6 to TRBJ1-2; D is ambiguous. The CDR3 totals 13 residues. CDR1 is MNHNY and CDR2 is SVGAGI in the germline V gene (reference sequence). V was trimmed by 4 bases and J by 7 bases, leaving 13 bases between them. CDR3 in DNA: TGTGCCAGCAGTTGGGCCAAACTAGGTGGCTACACCTTC. This encodes CASSWAKLGGYTF.

J is TRBJ2-1 and V is TRBV7-9, with D possibly TRBD1 on 6 matching bases. Per germline, CDR1 SEHNR and CDR2 FQNEAQ (reference sequence). V was clipped by 4 bases and J by 7 bases, with 14 bases between them. CDR3 length: 14 residues. CDR3 DNA: TGTGCCAGCAGCTCTTACAGGGAAGTAAATGAGCAGTTCTTC. It specifies CASSSYREVNEQFF.

This sequence joins TRBV10-3 and TRBJ1-2; a weak D match, TRBD1 (6 bases). The CDR3 consists of 13 residues. Germline lookup yields CDR1 ENHRY and CDR2 SYGVKD. Here the CDR3 reads CVSGAGLKDGYTF. The DNA for the CDR3 is TGTGTCTCAGGGGCCGGCCTTAAGGATGGCTACACCTTC.

The gene calls are TRBV25-1 and TRBJ2-7; 10 bases match TRBD1. This CDR3 has 14 residues. Trimming cost V 5 bases and J 2 bases; bases outside gene matches: 3. Germline CDR1 and CDR2: MGHDK and SYGVNS. CDR3 DNA sequence: TGTGCCAGCAGTCGGGACAGGGGTACCTACGAGCAGTACTTC. Protein: CASSRDRGTYEQYF.

The chain carries TRBV2 and TRBJ1-2; 8 nucleotides agree with TRBD1. The CDR3 covers 16 residues. After removal of 6 bases from V and 4 bases from J, the junction contained 13 bases not matched to a gene. The germline CDR1 and CDR2 sequences are SNHLY and FYNNEI. This chain's CDR3 is CASSPGTGSFLYGYTF. The CDR3 DNA follows: TGTGCCAGCAGCCCAGGGACAGGCTCTTTTCTCTATGGCTACACCTTC.

The chain carries TRBV18 and TRBJ1-5, with TRBD1 identical over 10 bases. Trimming took 6 bases from V and 4 from J; bases not matched to a gene: 3. CDR1 is KGHSH, CDR2 LQKENI, per germline. The CDR3 spans 14 residues. For the CDR3, the DNA is TGTGCCAGCTCCGTGGACAGGGGGAATCAGCCCCAGCATTTT. Amino acid sequence: CASSVDRGNQPQHF.

The chain links TRBV19 to TRBJ2-6, with D possibly matching TRBD1 (6 bases). The germline CDR1 and CDR2 sequences are LNHDA and SQIVND (reference sequence). The CDR3 sequence is 17 residues long. V was shortened by 3 bases and J by 0 bases, with 12 bases between the two germline ends. This CDR3 is CASSIGTTISGANVLTF. CDR3 bases: TGTGCCAGTAGTATCGGGACAACCATCTCTGGGGCCAACGTCCTGACTTTC.

This clone was seen a handful of times. The chain employs TRBV6-5 and TRBJ1-5; D uncertain. V was cut by 6 bases and J by 1 base, with 10 bases left in between. CDR3 length equals 14 residues. Germline CDR1 is MNHEY and CDR2 is SVGAGI. The CDR3 DNA follows: TGTGCCAGCAGCCCCGGGAGGAGCAATCAGCCCCAGCATTTT. Its translation: CASSPGRSNQPQHF.

V is TRBV18 and J is TRBJ2-5; 12 bases align to TRBD1. Germline V CDR1 and CDR2: KGHSH, LQKENI. The CDR3 is made up of 15 amino acids. V lost 8 bases, J lost 4 bases, and 8 bases stayed unmatched. CDR3 bases: TGTGCCAGCCACACCGGGACAGGGGGCGCAGAGACCCAGTACTTC. Protein: CASHTGTGGAETQYF.

A single count supports this clone. The rearrangement uses TRBV6-1 and TRBJ2-2; 7 nucleotides line up with TRBD2. This CDR3 spans 14 amino acids. In germline, CDR1 is MNHNS, CDR2 SASEGT. Losses at the gene ends were 2 bases for V and 5 bases for J; bases not matched to a gene: 2. In nucleotides, the CDR3 is TGTGCCAGCAGTGAACCGGGGGGAACCGGGGAGCTGTTTTTT. This gives the protein CASSEPGGTGELFF.

This clone was picked up one time. In DNA, the CDR3 is TGTGCCAGCAGGGTACTATTACAGGGGGCAAACACCATATATTTT. It codes for CASRVLLQGANTIYF. V usage is TRBV6-6 and J usage is TRBJ1-3; TRBD1 matches 9 bases. After removal of 6 bases from V and 6 bases from J, the junction contained 9 bases not matched to a gene. The CDR3 extends over 15 amino acids. CDR1 and CDR2 (germline): MNHNY, SVGAGI (reference sequence).

This chain uses TRBV5-6 with TRBJ1-2; tentatively, D is TRBD1 (6 bases). The ends were cut back, 4 bases at V and 8 bases at J, with 18 bases in the middle. This CDR3 is built from 14 residues. Germline V gene data show CDR1 as SGHDT and CDR2 as YYEEEE. The CDR3 loop reads CASSPPDRIIGYTF. Written as DNA, the CDR3 is TGTGCCAGCAGCCCACCCGACAGGATAATAGGCTACACCTTC.

The chain has TRBV11-3 and TRBJ2-2; the match to TRBD1 covers 7 bases. Germline V CDR1 and CDR2: SGHNT, YENEEA. The CDR3 totals 16 residues. Unmatched junction bases numbered 4, after V lost 2 bases and J lost 1 base. DNA of the CDR3: TGTGCCAGCAGCTTACCGACAGGGCAGAACACCGGGGAGCTGTTTTTT. This encodes CASSLPTGQNTGELFF.

The chain employs TRBV11-3 and TRBJ2-1; a weak D match, TRBD1 (5 bases). The CDR3 sequence is 16 residues long. CDR1 is SGHNT and CDR2 is YENEEA in the germline V gene. V lost 1 base, J lost 7 bases, and 17 bases lay in between. DNA of the CDR3: TGTGCCAGCAGCTTAGTTCCATGGAGCAGGGCTAATGAGCAGTTCTTC. Its protein product is CASSLVPWSRANEQFF.

The V gene is TRBV29-1, the J gene TRBJ1-2; TRBD1 matches 7 bases. This CDR3 region has 14 residues. V trimming: 1 base; J trimming: 5 bases; junction bases outside the gene matches: 7. Germline CDR1 SQVTM, CDR2 ANQGSEA. CDR3 sequence reads: CSVEAAGGWYGYTF. In nucleotides, the CDR3 is TGCAGCGTTGAAGCTGCAGGGGGTTGGTATGGCTACACCTTC.

This chain uses TRBV12-5 with TRBJ1-1; 7 bases match TRBD1. Germline lookup yields CDR1 LGHNT and CDR2 FRNRAP. The CDR3 length is 13 residues. V gave up 6 bases and J gave up 4 bases; unmatched junction bases: 5. The CDR3 region has the DNA TGTGCTAGTGGGAAACAGGGGACCACTGAAGCTTTCTTT. Its translation is CASGKQGTTEAFF. Variable domain in full (rest from reference TRBV12-5 and TRBJ1-1): DARVTQTPRHKVTEMGQEVTMRCQPILGHNTVFWYRQTMMQGLELLAYFRNRAPLDDSGMPKDRFSAEMPDATLATLKIQPSEPRDSAVYFCASGKQGTTEAFFGQGTRLTVV.

The V call is TRBV11-3, the J call TRBJ1-2; 8 bases map to TRBD1. CDR1 and CDR2 (germline): SGHNT, YENEEA. V lost 3 bases to trimming and J lost 4 bases; unmatched junction nucleotides: 1. The CDR3 is 13 amino acids. CDR3 coding DNA: TGTGCCAGCAGCTTCGGACAGGGCTATGGCTACACCTTC. This gives the protein CASSFGQGYGYTF.

This rearrangement joins TRBV27 to TRBJ2-1, with TRBD1 matching over 7 bases. The J segment lost 7 bases and the V segment lost 8 bases, leaving 8 bases of the junction unmatched. Germline assignment: CDR1 MNHEY and CDR2 SMNVEV (reference sequence). This CDR3 spans 13 amino acids. The CDR3 here is CASYKGRGNEQFF. CDR3 in DNA: TGTGCCAGCTACAAGGGCAGGGGGAATGAGCAGTTCTTC.

This sequence joins TRBV19 and TRBJ1-1, with 7 bases lining up with TRBD1. This CDR3 is 18 amino acids long. Germline trimming cut 3 bases from V and 1 base from J; bases unmatched to any gene: 14. Per germline, CDR1 LNHDA and CDR2 SQIVND (reference sequence). As DNA, the CDR3 is TGTGCCAGTAGTATCCAGTCGATTCAGGGGGGCCCGAACACTGAAGCTTTCTTT. Translated: CASSIQSIQGGPNTEAFF.

This clone appeared a few times. The chain joins TRBV28 to TRBJ1-5; the D is unclear. Germline assignment: CDR1 MDHEN and CDR2 SYDVKM. This CDR3 spans 13 amino acids. Trimming removed 2 bases at V and 2 bases at J, with 4 bases between. The CDR3 protein is CASSLQGNQPQHF. The CDR3 DNA follows: TGTGCCAGCAGTTTACAGGGCAATCAGCCCCAGCATTTT.

The chain is built from TRBV6-1 and TRBJ1-2, with 8 bases identical to TRBD1. Germline V gene lookup returns CDR1 MNHNS and CDR2 SASEGT. J lost 7 bases, V lost 1 base, and 5 bases had no gene match. The CDR3 loop spans 14 amino acids. CDR3 bases: TGTGCCAGCAGTGAAGACCAGGGGGCAGGTGGCTACACCTTC. It translates to CASSEDQGAGGYTF.

The chain carries TRBV7-9 and TRBJ2-7; D is perhaps TRBD2 (6 bases). The CDR3 is 14 amino acids. From germline, CDR1 is SEHNR and CDR2 FQNEAQ (reference sequence). Trimming removed 1 base at V and 5 bases at J, with 12 bases between. The CDR3 is CASSLDKWGDEQYF. In DNA, the CDR3 is TGTGCCAGCAGCTTAGACAAGTGGGGGGACGAGCAGTACTTC. The variable domain in full, completed from reference TRBV7-9 and TRBJ2-7, reads DTGVSQNPRHKITKRGQNVTFRCDPISEHNRLYWYRQTLGQGPEFLTYFQNEAQLEKSRLLSDRFSAERPKGSFSTLEIQRTEQGDSAMYLCASSLDKWGDEQYFGPGTRLTVT.

The rearrangement uses TRBV5-4 and TRBJ2-3, with 10 bases aligning to TRBD2. Germline assignment: CDR1 SGHNT and CDR2 YYREEE (reference sequence). V dropped 2 bases and J dropped 2; count of bases not matched to a gene: 5. This CDR3 spans 16 amino acids. In DNA form, the CDR3 reads TGTGCCAGCAGCTTCAGACTAGCGGGTACCACAGATACGCAGTATTTT. It codes for CASSFRLAGTTDTQYF.

This chain's CDR3 is CASSPRVIADTQYF. The CDR3 DNA reads TGTGCCAGTAGTCCCCGGGTAATAGCAGATACGCAGTATTTT. This chain links TRBV19 with TRBJ2-3; D is unclear. V dropped 5 bases and J dropped 4 bases, with 13 bases sitting between them. CDR1 and CDR2 (germline): LNHDA, SQIVND (reference sequence). The CDR3 length is 14 residues.

The chain links TRBV11-1 to TRBJ2-7, with 9 positions matching TRBD1. V was clipped by 3 bases and J by 5 bases; unmatched bases: 11. The CDR3 consists of 16 residues. Germline V gene data show CDR1 as SGHAT and CDR2 as FQDESV (reference sequence). CDR3 sequence reads: CASSFHRGLPVDEQYF. DNA of the CDR3: TGTGCCAGCAGCTTCCACAGGGGGCTCCCAGTCGACGAGCAGTACTTC. The variable domain in full, with the rest retrieved from reference TRBV11-1 and TRBJ2-7, is EAEVAQSPRYKITEKSQAVAFWCDPISGHATLYWYRQILGQGPELLVQFQDESVVDDSQLPKDRFSAERLKGVDSTLKIQPAELGDSAMYLCASSFHRGLPVDEQYFGPGTRLTVT.

CDR3 region: CATADRGYNSPLHF. Written as DNA, the CDR3 is TGTGCCACCGCAGACAGGGGATATAATTCACCCCTCCACTTT. This chain links TRBV15 with TRBJ1-6; TRBD1 agrees at 8 bases. Germline trimming cut 8 bases from V and 4 bases from J; bases unmatched to any gene: 4. CDR1 LNHNV and CDR2 YYDKDF come from the germline V gene (reference sequence). The CDR3 length is 14 residues.

V is TRBV6-1 and J is TRBJ1-5; D call uncertain. V was pared by 6 bases and J by 9 bases, with 15 bases between. Germline loops: CDR1 MNHNS, CDR2 SASEGT. The CDR3 runs 13 residues. This CDR3 reads CASSNDAAGPQHF. CDR3 sequence (DNA): TGTGCCAGCAGCAACGACGCGGCTGGGCCCCAGCATTTT.

The chain employs TRBV19 and TRBJ2-1; TRBD2 agrees at 9 bases. The germline V gene has CDR1 LNHDA and CDR2 SQIVND (reference sequence). The CDR3 contains 15 residues. J was trimmed by 3 bases and V by 2 bases; bases with no gene match: 2. The CDR3 DNA reads TGTGCCAGTAGTATACAGACTAGCGGCTACAATGAGCAGTTCTTC. Amino acid sequence: CASSIQTSGYNEQFF.

About this clone: This may be a read error: a much more frequent sequence differs by one nucleotide. V gene TRBV13 combines with J gene TRBJ1-1; a weak D match, TRBD1 (5 bases). Trimming left V 7 bases short and J 3 bases short, with 6 bases between. This CDR3 comprises 11 residues. Germline loops: CDR1 PRHDT, CDR2 FYEKMQ (reference sequence). The CDR3 here is CASTRDTEAFF. CDR3 nucleotides: TGTGCCAGCACCAGGGACACTGAAGCTTTCTTT.